This T cell receptor (beta chain) was retrieved from a study of T cell responses to AZD1222 COVID-19 vaccine. The CDR3 spans 19 residues. Findings of the study overall: Baseline serology detected seropositivity in only six AZD1222 recipients.

With respect to this clone: Antigen: not known.

Generated by immunoSEQ multiplex PCR, the TCRdb table keeps only in-frame clones and is missing some. The sample includes around 130,000 clones, 80% to 95% of them seen just once. The chain employs TRBV21-1 and TRBJ2-4; the table's D gene call, TRBD1, was not cross checked with the DNA. TRBV21-1 is labeled a pseudogene. This TCR was sampled from an adult in good health. The specimen comprised peripheral blood, sampled on day 0 of AZD1222 vaccination. The CDR3 sequence: CASSSWTGGDFEAKNIQYF. CDR3 nucleotides: TGTGCCAGCAGCTCTTGGACAGGGGGCGACTTTGAGGCCAAAAACATTCAGTACTTC.